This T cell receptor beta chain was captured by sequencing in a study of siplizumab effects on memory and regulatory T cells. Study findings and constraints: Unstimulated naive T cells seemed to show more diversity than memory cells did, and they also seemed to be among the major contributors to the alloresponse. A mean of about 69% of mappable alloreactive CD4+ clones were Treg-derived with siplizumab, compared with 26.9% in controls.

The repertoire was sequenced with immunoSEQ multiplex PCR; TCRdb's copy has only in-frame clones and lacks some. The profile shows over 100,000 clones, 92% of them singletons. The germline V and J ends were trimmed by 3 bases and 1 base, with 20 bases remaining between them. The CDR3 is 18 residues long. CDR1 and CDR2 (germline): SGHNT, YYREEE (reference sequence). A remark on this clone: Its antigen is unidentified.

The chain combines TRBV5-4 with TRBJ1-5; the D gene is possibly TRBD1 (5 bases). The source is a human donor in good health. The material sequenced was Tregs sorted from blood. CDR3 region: CASSSGGSLGVSNQPQHF. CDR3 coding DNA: TGTGCCAGCAGCTCCGGGGGGAGTTTGGGGGTAAGCAATCAGCCCCAGCATTTT.